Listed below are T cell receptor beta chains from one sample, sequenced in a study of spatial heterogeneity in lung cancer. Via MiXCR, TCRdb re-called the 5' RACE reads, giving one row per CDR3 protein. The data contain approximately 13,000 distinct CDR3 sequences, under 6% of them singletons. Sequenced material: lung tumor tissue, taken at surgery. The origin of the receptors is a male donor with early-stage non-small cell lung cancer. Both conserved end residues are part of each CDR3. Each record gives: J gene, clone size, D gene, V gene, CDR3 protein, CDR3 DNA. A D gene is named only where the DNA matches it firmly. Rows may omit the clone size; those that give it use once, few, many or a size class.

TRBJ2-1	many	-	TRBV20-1	CSAAGGSSYNEQFF	TGCAGTGCTGCAGGGGGGAGCTCCTACAATGAGCAGTTCTTC
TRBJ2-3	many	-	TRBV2	CASSELGYTDTQYF	TGTGCCAGCAGTGAGCTAGGGTACACAGATACGCAGTATTTT
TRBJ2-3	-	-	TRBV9	CASSFDGRTDTQYF	TGTGCCAGCAGCTTTGATGGGCGGACAGATACGCAGTATTTT
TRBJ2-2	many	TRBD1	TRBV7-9	CASSFRDRVPTGELFF	TGTGCCAGCAGCTTCCGGGACAGGGTCCCCACCGGGGAGCTGTTTTTT
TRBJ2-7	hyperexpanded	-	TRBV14	CASSQWPAGPTYEQYF	TGTGCCAGCAGCCAATGGCCGGCAGGACCTACCTACGAGCAGTACTTC
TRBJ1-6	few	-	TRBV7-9	CASRLLSDSPLHF	TGTGCCAGCAGGCTCCTGTCCGATTCACCCCTCCACTTT
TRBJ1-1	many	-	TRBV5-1	CASSLEGRGTEAFF	TGCGCCAGCAGCTTGGAGGGGAGAGGGACTGAAGCTTTCTTT
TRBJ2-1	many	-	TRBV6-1	CASSERSRDLGYNEQFF	TGTGCCAGCAGTGAAAGAAGTAGGGATTTGGGCTACAATGAGCAGTTCTTC
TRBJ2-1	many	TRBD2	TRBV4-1	CASSQEVGLAGSSSYNEQFF	TGCGCCAGCAGCCAAGAGGTTGGGCTAGCGGGGTCTAGCTCCTACAATGAGCAGTTCTTC
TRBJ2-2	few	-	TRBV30	CACPGPTGELFF	TGTGCCTGTCCAGGGCCCACCGGGGAGCTGTTTTTT
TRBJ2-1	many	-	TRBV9	CASSVVDWDYNEQFF	TGTGCCAGCAGCGTAGTGGATTGGGACTACAATGAGCAGTTCTTC
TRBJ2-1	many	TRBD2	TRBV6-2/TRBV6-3	CALGRTSGGSYNEQFF	TGTGCCCTTGGGCGGACTAGCGGGGGTTCCTACAATGAGCAGTTCTTC
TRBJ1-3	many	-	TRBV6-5	CASSYSRNPYSGNTIYF	TGTGCCAGCAGTTACTCCCGGAACCCGTACTCTGGAAACACCATATATTTT
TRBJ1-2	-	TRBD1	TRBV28	CASSLFGTGGRFGYTF	TGTGCCAGCAGTTTATTCGGGACAGGGGGCCGGTTTGGCTACACCTTC
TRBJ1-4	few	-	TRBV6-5	CASSYRQQEKLFF	TGTGCCAGCAGTTACAGACAACAGGAAAAACTGTTTTTT
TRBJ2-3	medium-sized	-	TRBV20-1	CSARDQGATDTQYF	TGCAGTGCTAGAGATCAAGGGGCGACAGATACGCAGTATTTT
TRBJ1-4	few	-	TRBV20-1	CSARNQGRWSEKLFF	TGCAGTGCTAGAAACCAGGGGCGGTGGTCAGAAAAACTGTTTTTT
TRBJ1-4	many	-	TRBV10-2	CASREGAIEKLFF	TGCGCCAGCAGGGAAGGGGCTATCGAAAAACTGTTTTTT
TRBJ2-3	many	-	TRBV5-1	CASSLGHPITDTQYF	TGCGCCAGCAGCTTAGGACACCCTATCACAGATACGCAGTATTTT
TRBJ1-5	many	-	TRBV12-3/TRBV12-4	CASSLGQISNQPQHF	TGTGCCAGCAGCCTTGGACAGATTAGCAATCAGCCCCAGCATTTT
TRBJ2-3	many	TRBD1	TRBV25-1	CATLQGVSDTQYF	TGTGCCACCTTACAGGGGGTTTCAGATACGCAGTATTTT
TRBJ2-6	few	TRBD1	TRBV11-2	CASSSPRDRVSGANVLTF	TGTGCCAGCAGCTCCCCCCGGGACAGGGTCTCTGGGGCCAACGTCCTGACTTTC
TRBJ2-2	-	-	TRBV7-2	CASSIRATDTGELFF	TGTGCCAGCAGCATCCGGGCTACGGACACCGGGGAGCTGTTTTTT
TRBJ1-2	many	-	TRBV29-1	CSVAGIQYGYTF	TGCAGCGTCGCCGGTATCCAGTATGGCTACACCTTC
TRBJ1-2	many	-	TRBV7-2	CASSLVGQGFGGYTF	TGTGCCAGCAGCTTAGTGGGGCAGGGGTTTGGTGGCTACACCTTC
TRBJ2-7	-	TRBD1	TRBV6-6	CASRARDREYEQYF	TGTGCCAGCAGGGCCCGGGACAGGGAATACGAGCAGTACTTC
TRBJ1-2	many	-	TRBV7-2	CASSFLDSKLGYTF	TGTGCCAGCAGCTTCCTCGACAGCAAACTCGGCTACACCTTC
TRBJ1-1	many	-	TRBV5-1	CASSPTPRVEAFF	TGCGCCAGCAGCCCTACCCCAAGAGTTGAAGCTTTCTTT
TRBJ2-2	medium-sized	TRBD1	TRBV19	CASSFPGQGRRELFF	TGTGCCAGTAGTTTTCCGGGACAGGGTCGTCGGGAGCTGTTTTTT
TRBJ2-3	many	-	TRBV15	CATSRGRSTDTQYF	TGTGCCACCAGCAGAGGGCGGAGCACAGATACGCAGTATTTT
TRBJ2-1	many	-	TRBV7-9	CASSLERSSYNEQFF	TGTGCCAGCAGCTTAGAACGGAGCTCCTACAATGAGCAGTTCTTC
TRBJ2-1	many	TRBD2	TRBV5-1	CASSLGEGYNEQFF	TGCGCCAGCAGCTTGGGGGAGGGGTACAATGAGCAGTTCTTC
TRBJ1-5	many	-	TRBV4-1	CASSQSGNQPQHF	TGCGCCAGCAGCCAGTCAGGGAATCAGCCCCAGCATTTT
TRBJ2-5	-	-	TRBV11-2	CASSRAREDETQYF	TGTGCCAGCAGCCGGGCCAGGGAGGACGAGACCCAGTACTTC
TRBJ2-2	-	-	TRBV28	CASSPWGYGELFF	TGTGCCAGCAGCCCCTGGGGGTACGGGGAGCTGTTTTTT
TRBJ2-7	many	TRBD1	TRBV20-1	CSATLGQGWYEQYF	TGCAGTGCTACTCTGGGACAGGGGTGGTACGAGCAGTACTTC
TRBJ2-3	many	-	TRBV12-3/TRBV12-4	CASSGGTVPHRPRDTQYF	TGTGCCAGCAGTGGCGGGACAGTTCCCCATCGACCTCGAGATACGCAGTATTTT
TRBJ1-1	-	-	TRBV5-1	CASSLLPGQNTEAFF	TGCGCCAGCAGCTTGTTACCGGGACAGAACACTGAAGCTTTCTTT
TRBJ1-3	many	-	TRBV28	CASRQASSGNTIYF	TGTGCCAGCAGACAGGCCAGCTCTGGAAACACCATATATTTT
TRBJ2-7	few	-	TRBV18	CASSPGYEQYF	TGTGCCAGCTCACCAGGCTACGAGCAGTACTTC
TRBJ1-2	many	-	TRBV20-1	CSARVLSGWRGYTF	TGCAGTGCTAGAGTTCTCTCGGGTTGGCGAGGCTACACCTTC
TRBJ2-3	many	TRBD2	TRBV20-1	CSAREPPSGRGGRDTQYF	TGCAGTGCTAGAGAGCCCCCCTCGGGGCGGGGGGGCAGAGATACGCAGTATTTT
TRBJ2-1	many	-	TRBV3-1	CASSLTTRPELFF	TGTGCCAGCAGCCTTACGACACGGCCTGAGCTGTTCTTC
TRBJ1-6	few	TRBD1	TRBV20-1	CSVTGGISPLHF	TGCAGCGTCACAGGGGGTATTTCACCCCTCCACTTT
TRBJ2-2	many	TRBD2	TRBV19	CASSTLVRGYGELFF	TGTGCCAGTAGTACTCTCGTGCGGGGGTACGGGGAGCTGTTTTTT
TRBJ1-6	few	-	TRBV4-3	CASSQGTPRGGSPLHF	TGCGCCAGCAGCCAAGGGACCCCTCGGGGCGGTTCACCCCTCCACTTT
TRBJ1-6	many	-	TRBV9	CASSGGSRNSPLHF	TGTGCCAGCAGCGGGGGGTCAAGGAATTCACCCCTCCACTTT
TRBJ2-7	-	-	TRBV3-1	CASSQPFGIYDQYF	TGTGCCAGCAGCCAACCCTTTGGGATCTACGATCAGTACTTC
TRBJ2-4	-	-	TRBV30	CAWSTTAWNIQYF	TGTGCCTGGAGTACGACAGCATGGAACATTCAGTACTTC
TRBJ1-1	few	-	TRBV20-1	CSASRNQNTEAFF	TGCAGTGCTAGCCGTAATCAGAACACTGAAGCTTTCTTT
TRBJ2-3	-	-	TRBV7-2	CASSGDSTDTQYF	TGTGCCAGCAGCGGGGACAGCACAGATACGCAGTATTTT